A single sample is the source of the 15 T cell receptor beta chains below, sequenced in a study of blood T cell repertoires in COVID-19. Only in-frame clones appear in the TCRdb table, and some are missing; sequencing was by immunoSEQ multiplex PCR. Of about 310,000 clones in the sample, around 91% were seen once. Sequenced sample: PBMCs or T cells enriched from blood (not recorded which). These receptors all stem from a woman in her late teens or twenties with acute COVID-19.

The V call is TRBV5-1, the J call TRBJ2-5; unclear D gene. The germline V gene has CDR1 SGHRS and CDR2 YFSETQ. This CDR3 spans 12 amino acids. V was pared by 5 bases and J by 0 bases, with 5 bases between. CDR3 DNA sequence: TGCGCCAGCAGGGCGGACCAAGAGACCCAGTACTTC. Protein sequence: CASRADQETQYF.

The chain uses TRBV12-3 or TRBV12-4 and TRBJ2-7; no clear D gene. The CDR3 spans 11 residues. Trimming removed 5 bases from V and 7 bases from J, with 9 bases in between. CDR3: CASSPSREQYF. DNA for the CDR3: TGTGCCAGCAGTCCATCTAGAGAGCAGTACTTC.

This rearrangement joins TRBV5-6 to TRBJ2-4; 11 nucleotides align to TRBD2. Per germline, CDR1 SGHDT and CDR2 YYEEEE. V shed 1 base and J 1 base; nucleotides not matched to a gene: 10. The CDR3 consists of 19 residues. CDR3 in amino acids: CASSLLVLAGERAKNIQYF. As DNA, the CDR3 is TGTGCCAGCAGCTTGCTCGTACTAGCGGGAGAACGTGCCAAAAACATTCAGTACTTC. Supplemented by reference TRBV5-6 and TRBJ2-4, the full variable domain reads DAGVTQSPTHLIKTRGQQVTLRCSPKSGHDTVSWYQQALGQGPQFIFQYYEEEERQRGNFPDRFSGHQFPNYSSELNVNALLLGDSALYLCASSLLVLAGERAKNIQYFGAGTRLSVL.

The V call is TRBV28, the J call TRBJ1-2; D perhaps matches TRBD1 (5 bases). Per germline, CDR1 MDHEN and CDR2 SYDVKM. The CDR3 contains 12 residues. Trimming pared 4 bases from V and 8 bases from J, leaving 11 bases between. The CDR3 region is CASSWAGGGYTF. The DNA for the CDR3 is TGTGCCAGCAGTTGGGCCGGGGGAGGCTACACCTTC.

The chain uses TRBV6-5 and TRBJ1-1; no definite D call. Trimming took 2 bases from V and 0 from J, leaving 13 bases between them. The CDR3 is 16 amino acids. CDR1 and CDR2 (germline): MNHEY, SVGAGI. This CDR3 is CASSYPFWEMNTEAFF. The CDR3 DNA is TGTGCCAGCAGTTACCCGTTTTGGGAGATGAACACTGAAGCTTTCTTT.

The chain employs TRBV12-3 or TRBV12-4 and TRBJ1-6, with D perhaps TRBD1 (6 bases). This CDR3 comprises 13 residues. Trimming stripped 6 bases from V and 9 bases from J, with 12 bases between. The CDR3 bases are TGTGCCAGCAGGGGGGCCAGGGGTTCACCCCTCCACTTT. This codes for CASRGARGSPLHF.

In this sample, this clone turned up a few times. The chain uses TRBV29-1 and TRBJ2-7; 9 positions match TRBD1. The CDR3 has 13 residues. The germline gives CDR1 SQVTM, CDR2 ANQGSEA. The ends lost 6 bases at V and 4 bases at J; junction bases unmatched: 7. The CDR3 coding sequence is TGCAGCGTAGCCCCCGGGACAGGGTACGAGCAGTACTTC. This gives the protein CSVAPGTGYEQYF.

The rearrangement links TRBV28 to TRBJ2-7, with 11 bases identical to TRBD1. This CDR3 spans 16 amino acids. V was pared by 5 bases and J by 8 bases, with 14 bases of the junction left unmatched. CDR1 is MDHEN, CDR2 SYDVKM, per germline. The CDR3 region is CASSTNRDRGVFKQYF. In DNA, the CDR3 is TGTGCCAGCAGTACAAACCGGGACAGGGGGGTTTTTAAGCAGTACTTC.

The chain has TRBV19 and TRBJ2-5, with 10 positions matching TRBD1. The J segment lost 1 base and the V segment lost 5 bases, leaving 10 bases of the junction unmatched. Germline lookup yields CDR1 LNHDA and CDR2 SQIVND (reference sequence). CDR3 length: 17 residues. DNA for the CDR3: TGTGCCAGTAGTGCCCACGGGACAGGGGTTCCCCAAGAGACCCAGTACTTC. It translates to CASSAHGTGVPQETQYF.

The genes are TRBV5-5 and TRBJ1-2; no reliable D call. This CDR3 spans 12 amino acids. The V gene lost 6 bases and the J gene lost 2 bases, with 8 bases spanning the gap. CDR1 and CDR2 from the germline V gene are SGHKS and YYEKEE (reference sequence). The CDR3 coding sequence is TGTGCCAGCACTCAGGTGAACTATGGCTACACCTTC. Translated: CASTQVNYGYTF.

The chain uses TRBV2 and TRBJ1-2; maybe TRBD1 (6 bases). The ends were cut back, 6 bases at V and 6 bases at J, with 17 bases in the middle. CDR1 SNHLY and CDR2 FYNNEI come from the germline V gene. CDR3 length: 14 amino acids. CDR3 region: CASSRDRPRDGYTF. The CDR3 region has the DNA TGTGCCAGCAGCCGAGACAGGCCCCGAGATGGCTACACCTTC.

The rearrangement joins TRBV28 to TRBJ1-2, with TRBD1 matching 8 bases. Germline trimming cut 4 bases from V and 5 bases from J; bases unmatched to any gene: 6. This CDR3 region has 14 residues. From germline, CDR1 is MDHEN and CDR2 SYDVKM. CDR3 loop: CASSSQGVKYGYTF. In DNA, the CDR3 is TGTGCCAGCAGTTCACAGGGGGTAAAATATGGCTACACCTTC.

The chain employs TRBV19 and TRBJ1-5; D gene uncertain. In germline, CDR1 is LNHDA, CDR2 SQIVND (reference sequence). CDR3 length equals 14 residues. Trimming shortened V by 5 bases and J by 7 bases, and 15 bases separated the two germline ends. CDR3 sequence reads: CASSPNGSKQPQHF. In nucleotides, the CDR3 is TGTGCCAGTAGTCCGAACGGGAGTAAGCAGCCCCAGCATTTT.

The rearrangement links TRBV29-1 to TRBJ2-2; D not certain. CDR3 size: 11 residues. Germline CDR1 and CDR2: SQVTM and ANQGSEA. V dropped 3 bases and J dropped 5 bases, with 4 bases sitting between them. CDR3 nucleotide sequence: TGCAGCGTTGATAAAACCGGGGAGCTGTTTTTT. This sequence encodes CSVDKTGELFF.

This sequence joins TRBV18 and TRBJ1-5; 11 nucleotides line up with TRBD1. Per germline, CDR1 KGHSH and CDR2 LQKENI. There are 18 residues in the CDR3. Trimming removed 2 bases from V and 0 bases from J; junction bases left unmatched: 6. The CDR3 reads CASSPGGQGAVSNQPQHF. In DNA, the CDR3 is TGTGCCAGCTCACCAGGAGGACAGGGGGCAGTTAGCAATCAGCCCCAGCATTTT.